This TCR beta chain came from a study of blood T cell repertoires in COVID-19. Study as a whole: Nucleic acid was either cDNA or gDNA, and it came from T cells, B-cell-depleted T cells, or PBMCs.

V dropped 5 bases and J dropped 6; count of bases not matched to a gene: 5. CDR3 length equals 13 residues. Clones were sequenced by immunoSEQ multiplex PCR, and TCRdb holds only the in-frame ones, with some missing. Of about 280,000 clones listed, approximately 86% are singletons. The V and J genes are TRBV12-3 or TRBV12-4 and TRBJ2-7, with 9 bases aligning to TRBD1. The source of this sequence is a woman aged 30 to 39 who had recovered from COVID-19. The source material was peripheral blood. CDR3 in amino acids: CASSQDRGGEQYF. CDR3 nucleotides: TGTGCCAGCAGTCAGGACAGGGGTGGCGAGCAGTACTTC.